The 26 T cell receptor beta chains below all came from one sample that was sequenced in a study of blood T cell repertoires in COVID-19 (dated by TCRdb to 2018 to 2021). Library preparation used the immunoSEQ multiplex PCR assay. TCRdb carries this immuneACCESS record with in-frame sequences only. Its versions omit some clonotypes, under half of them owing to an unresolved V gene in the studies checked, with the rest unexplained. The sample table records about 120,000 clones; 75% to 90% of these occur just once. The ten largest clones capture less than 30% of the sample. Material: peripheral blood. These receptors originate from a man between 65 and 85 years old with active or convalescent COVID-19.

This CDR3 reads CASSPPEDTEAFF. The DNA for the CDR3 is TGTGCCAGCTCACCGCCGGAGGACACTGAAGCTTTCTTT. The chain links TRBV18 to TRBJ1-1, with D unresolved. Between the trimmed V and J ends, which lost 3 bases and 3 bases, there was a span of 8 bases. Germline CDR1 and CDR2: KGHSH and LQKENI. The CDR3 spans 13 residues.

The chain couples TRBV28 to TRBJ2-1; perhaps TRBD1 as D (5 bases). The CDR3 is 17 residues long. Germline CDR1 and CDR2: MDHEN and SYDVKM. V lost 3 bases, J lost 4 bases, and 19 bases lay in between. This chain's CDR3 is CASSFGANPSTYNEQFF. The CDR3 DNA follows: TGTGCCAGCAGTTTTGGGGCAAACCCCTCGACATACAATGAGCAGTTCTTC.

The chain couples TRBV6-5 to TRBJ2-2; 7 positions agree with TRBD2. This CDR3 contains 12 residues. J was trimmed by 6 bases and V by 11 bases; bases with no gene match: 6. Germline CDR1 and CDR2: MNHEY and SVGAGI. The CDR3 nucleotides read TGTGCCTATCGGCTAGCGGCCGGGGAGCTGTTTTTT. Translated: CAYRLAAGELFF.

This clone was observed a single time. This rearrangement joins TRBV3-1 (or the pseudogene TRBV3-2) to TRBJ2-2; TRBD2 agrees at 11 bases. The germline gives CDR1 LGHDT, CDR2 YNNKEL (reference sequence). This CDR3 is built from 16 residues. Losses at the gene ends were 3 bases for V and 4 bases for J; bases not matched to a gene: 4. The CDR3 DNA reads TGTGCCAGCAGCCAGGGACTAGCGGTGGGCACCGGGGAGCTGTTTTTT. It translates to CASSQGLAVGTGELFF.

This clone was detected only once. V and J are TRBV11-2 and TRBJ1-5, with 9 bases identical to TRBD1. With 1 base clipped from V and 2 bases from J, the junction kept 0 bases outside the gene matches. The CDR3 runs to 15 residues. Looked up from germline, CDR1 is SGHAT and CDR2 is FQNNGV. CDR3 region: CASSLGTGGNQPQHF. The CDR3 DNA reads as TGTGCCAGCAGCTTAGGGACAGGGGGCAATCAGCCCCAGCATTTT.

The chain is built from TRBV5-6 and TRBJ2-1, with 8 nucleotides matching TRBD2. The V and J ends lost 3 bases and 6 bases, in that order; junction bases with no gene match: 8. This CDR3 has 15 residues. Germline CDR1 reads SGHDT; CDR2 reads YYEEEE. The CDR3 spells CASSSYSGGPNEQFF. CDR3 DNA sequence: TGTGCCAGCAGCTCGTACAGCGGGGGCCCCAATGAGCAGTTCTTC.

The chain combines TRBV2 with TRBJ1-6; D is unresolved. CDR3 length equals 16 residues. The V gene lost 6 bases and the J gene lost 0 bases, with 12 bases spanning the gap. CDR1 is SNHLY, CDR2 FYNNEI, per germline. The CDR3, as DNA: TGTGCCAGCAGAGCACCGGGGAGCTCCTATAATTCACCCCTCCACTTT. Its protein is CASRAPGSSYNSPLHF. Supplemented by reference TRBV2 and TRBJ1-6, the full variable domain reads EPEVTQTPSHQVTQMGQEVILRCVPISNHLYFYWYRQILGQKVEFLVSFYNNEISEKSEIFDDQFSVERPDGSNFTLKIRSTKLEDSAMYFCASRAPGSSYNSPLHFGNGTRLTVT.

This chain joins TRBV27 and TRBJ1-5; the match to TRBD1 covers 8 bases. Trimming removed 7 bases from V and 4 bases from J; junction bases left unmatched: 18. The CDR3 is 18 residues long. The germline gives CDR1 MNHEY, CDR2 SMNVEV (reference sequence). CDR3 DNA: TGTGCCAGCACCCTACATGGGGGCAGGGGGCCGACGAATCAGCCCCAGCATTTT. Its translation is CASTLHGGRGPTNQPQHF.

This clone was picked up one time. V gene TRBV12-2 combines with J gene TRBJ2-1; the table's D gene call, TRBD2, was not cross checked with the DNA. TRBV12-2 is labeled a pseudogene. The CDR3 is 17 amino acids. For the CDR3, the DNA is TGTGCAAGTCGCTTAAGAAGACTAGCGGGAGGGCACAATGAGCAGTTCTTC. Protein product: CASRLRRLAGGHNEQFF.

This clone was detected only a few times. The CDR3 here is CSGSGYTGELFF. The CDR3 DNA sequence: TGCAGCGGATCAGGCTACACCGGGGAGCTGTTTTTT. The rearrangement links TRBV29-1 to TRBJ2-2, with unresolved D. The CDR3 has 12 residues. Looked up from germline, CDR1 is SQVTM and CDR2 is ANQGSEA. Deletions cut 7 bases from V and 3 bases from J, with 9 bases between.

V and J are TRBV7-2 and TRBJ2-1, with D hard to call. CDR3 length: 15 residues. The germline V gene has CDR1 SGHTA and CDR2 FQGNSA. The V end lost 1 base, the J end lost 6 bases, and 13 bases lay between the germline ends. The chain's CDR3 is CASSLELTLGNEQFF. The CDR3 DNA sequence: TGTGCCAGCAGCTTAGAACTCACCCTCGGCAATGAGCAGTTCTTC.

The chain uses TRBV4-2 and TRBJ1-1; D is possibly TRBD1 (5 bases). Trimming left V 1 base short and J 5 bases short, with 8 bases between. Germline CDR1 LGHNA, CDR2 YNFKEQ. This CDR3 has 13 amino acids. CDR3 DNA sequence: TGTGCCAGCAGCCAAGGTGGGACTACTGAAGCTTTCTTT. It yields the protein CASSQGGTTEAFF.

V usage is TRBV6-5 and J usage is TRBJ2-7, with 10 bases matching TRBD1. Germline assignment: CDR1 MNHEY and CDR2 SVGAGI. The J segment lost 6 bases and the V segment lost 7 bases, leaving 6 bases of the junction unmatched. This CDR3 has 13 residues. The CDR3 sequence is CASKGQGRSEQYF. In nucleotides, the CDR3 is TGTGCCAGCAAGGGACAGGGGCGGTCCGAGCAGTACTTC.

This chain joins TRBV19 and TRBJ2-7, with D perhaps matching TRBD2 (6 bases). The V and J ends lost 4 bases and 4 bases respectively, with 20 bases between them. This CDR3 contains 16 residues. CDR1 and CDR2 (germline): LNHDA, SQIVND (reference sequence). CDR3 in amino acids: CASSNSWSSASYEQYF. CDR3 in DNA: TGTGCCAGTAGTAATAGTTGGTCTAGCGCATCATACGAGCAGTACTTC. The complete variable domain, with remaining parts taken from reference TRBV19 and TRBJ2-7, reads DGGITQSPKYLFRKEGQNVTLSCEQNLNHDAMYWYRQDPGQGLRLIYYSQIVNDFQKGDIAEGYSVSREKKESFPLTVTSAQKNPTAFYLCASSNSWSSASYEQYFGPGTRLTVT.

The CDR3 region is CASSIRLGTGGGLGNQPQHF. In nucleotides, the CDR3 is TGTGCCAGTAGTATCCGCTTAGGGACAGGGGGCGGACTAGGCAATCAGCCCCAGCATTTT. The rearrangement joins TRBV19 to TRBJ1-5; 12 bases line up with TRBD1. The ends lost 3 bases at V and 2 bases at J; junction bases unmatched: 14. This CDR3 has 20 amino acids. From germline, CDR1 is LNHDA and CDR2 SQIVND (reference sequence).

The CDR3 region is CASNDRPEETQYF. The CDR3 DNA sequence: TGTGCCAGTAACGACAGGCCCGAAGAGACCCAGTACTTC. The V and J genes are TRBV19 and TRBJ2-5, with a weak D call TRBD1 (6 bases). CDR1 and CDR2 from the germline V gene are LNHDA and SQIVND (reference sequence). V lost 7 bases, J lost 3 bases, and 12 bases lay in between. CDR3 length equals 13 residues. Looking up the rest from reference TRBV19 and TRBJ2-5 gives the full variable domain: DGGITQSPKYLFRKEGQNVTLSCEQNLNHDAMYWYRQDPGQGLRLIYYSQIVNDFQKGDIAEGYSVSREKKESFPLTVTSAQKNPTAFYLCASNDRPEETQYFGPGTRLLVL.

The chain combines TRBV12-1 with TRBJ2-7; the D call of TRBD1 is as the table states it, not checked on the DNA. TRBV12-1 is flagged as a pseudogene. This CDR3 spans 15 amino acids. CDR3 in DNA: TGTGCCAGCAGCTTTCCAGGGGGCAACTCCTACGAGCAGTACTTC. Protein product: CASSFPGGNSYEQYF.

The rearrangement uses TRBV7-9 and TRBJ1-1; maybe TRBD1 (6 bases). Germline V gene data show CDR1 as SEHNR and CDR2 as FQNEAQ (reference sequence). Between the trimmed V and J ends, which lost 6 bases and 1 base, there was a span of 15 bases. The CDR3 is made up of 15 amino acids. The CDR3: CASRPAQQGNTEAFF. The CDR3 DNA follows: TGTGCCAGCAGACCCGCCCAACAGGGGAACACTGAAGCTTTCTTT.

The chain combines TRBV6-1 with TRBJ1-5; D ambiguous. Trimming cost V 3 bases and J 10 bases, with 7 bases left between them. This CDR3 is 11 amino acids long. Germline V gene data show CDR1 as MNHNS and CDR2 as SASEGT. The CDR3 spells CASSDPSPQHF. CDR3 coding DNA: TGTGCCAGCAGTGACCCTTCTCCCCAGCATTTT.

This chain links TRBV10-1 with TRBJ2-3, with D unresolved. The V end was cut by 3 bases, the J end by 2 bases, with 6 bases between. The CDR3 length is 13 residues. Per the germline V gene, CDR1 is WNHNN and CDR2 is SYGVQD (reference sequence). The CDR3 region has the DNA TGCGCCAGCAGTGATCCGTCCACAGATACGCAGTATTTT. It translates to CASSDPSTDTQYF.

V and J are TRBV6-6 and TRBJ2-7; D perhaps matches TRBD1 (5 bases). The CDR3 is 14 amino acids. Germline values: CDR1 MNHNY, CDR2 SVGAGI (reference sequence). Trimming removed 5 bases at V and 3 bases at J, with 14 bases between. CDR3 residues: CASSVKSDSYEQYF. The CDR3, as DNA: TGTGCCAGCAGTGTTAAGTCCGACAGCTACGAGCAGTACTTC.

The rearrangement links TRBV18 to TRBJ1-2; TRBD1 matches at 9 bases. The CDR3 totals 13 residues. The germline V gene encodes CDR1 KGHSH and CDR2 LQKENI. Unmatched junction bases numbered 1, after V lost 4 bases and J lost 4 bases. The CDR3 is CASSQTGGYGYTF. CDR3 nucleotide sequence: TGTGCCAGCTCACAGACAGGGGGCTATGGCTACACCTTC.

DNA of the CDR3: TGTGCCAGTAGTCTCGGACAGCACTACGAGCAGTACTTC. The encoded protein is CASSLGQHYEQYF. The chain has TRBV19 and TRBJ2-7, with D possibly TRBD1 on 6 matching bases. This CDR3 spans 13 amino acids. V lost 5 bases and J lost 3, with 11 bases in between. CDR1 and CDR2 (germline): LNHDA, SQIVND (reference sequence).

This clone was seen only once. The CDR3 spells CASSEKGRTEAFF. In DNA form, the CDR3 reads TGCGCCAGCAGTGAGAAGGGGCGCACTGAAGCTTTCTTT. J is TRBJ1-1 and V is TRBV10-1; D is possibly TRBD1 (5 bases). Trimming stripped 2 bases from V and 4 bases from J, with 8 bases between. CDR1 WNHNN and CDR2 SYGVQD come from the germline V gene (reference sequence). This CDR3 is 13 amino acids long.

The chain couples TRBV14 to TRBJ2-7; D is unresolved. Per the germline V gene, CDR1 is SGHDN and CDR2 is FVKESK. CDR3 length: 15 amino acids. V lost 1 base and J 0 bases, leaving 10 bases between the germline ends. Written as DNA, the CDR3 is TGTGCCAGCAGCCAAGTGCTCGGGTACTCCTACGAGCAGTACTTC. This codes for CASSQVLGYSYEQYF. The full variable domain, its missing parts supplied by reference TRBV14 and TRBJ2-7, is EAGVTQFPSHSVIEKGQTVTLRCDPISGHDNLYWYRRVMGKEIKFLLHFVKESKQDESGMPNNRFLAERTGGTYSTLKVQPAELEDSGVYFCASSQVLGYSYEQYFGPGTRLTVT.

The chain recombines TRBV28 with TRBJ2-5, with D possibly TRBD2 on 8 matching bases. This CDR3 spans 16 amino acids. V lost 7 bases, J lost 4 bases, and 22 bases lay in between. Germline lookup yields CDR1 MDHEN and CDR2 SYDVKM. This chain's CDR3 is CASTGGGQTSRETQYF. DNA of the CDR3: TGTGCCAGCACCGGGGGGGGACAGACCAGTAGAGAGACCCAGTACTTC.